This T cell receptor (beta chain) was documented in a study of shared clonotypes between healthy human individuals. This CDR3 contains 16 residues. CDR1 MGHRA and CDR2 YSYEKL come from the germline V gene. V dropped 0 bases and J dropped 4 bases, with 15 bases sitting between them. Sequencing used immunoSEQ multiplex PCR; TCRdb keeps in-frame clones, though not all of them. This sample has 550,000 to 800,000 clones; under 80% occur once, and the top ten carry less than 2%. The clonotype was recovered from a young woman in good health. The chain has TRBV4-1 and TRBJ2-5, with a tentative D call TRBD1 (5 bases). Sequencing was performed on memory CD4+ T cells sorted from blood. This sample's subset: CD45RA-negative fraction. The CDR3 DNA follows: TGCGCCAGCAGCCAAGATACAGGAGAAATAGGAGAGACCCAGTACTTC. Protein product: CASSQDTGEIGETQYF.